These T cell receptor beta chains were read from a single sample in a study of T cells in Graves' hyperthyroidism and ophthalmopathy. TCRdb re-called the multiplex PCR reads through MiXCR, storing one row per CDR3 protein. The table includes roughly 170,000 distinct CDR3 sequences, 17% detected once. The sample consisted of blood. These receptor sequences come from a woman aged 50 to 65 with Graves' hyperthyroidism. CDR3s include the opening cysteine and the closing phenylalanine or tryptophan. The D gene is left open where the match is weak. Clone sizes are given selectively: once, few, many, or a class where the clone is expanded.

D gene	clone size	J gene	V gene	CDR3 DNA	CDR3 protein
NA	many	TRBJ1-1	TRBV5-1	TGCGCCAGCAGCTTGGCGACAAGGATGACTGAAGCTTTCTTT	CASSLATRMTEAFF
NA	many	TRBJ1-1	TRBV6-1	TGTGCCAGCAGTGAAAGGTTCCAGGAAGCTTTCTTT	CASSERFQEAFF
NA	few	TRBJ1-4	TRBV19	TGTGCCAGTAGTATCGACAGCCTTACAACTAATGAAAAACTGTTTTTT	CASSIDSLTTNEKLFF
TRBD2	many	TRBJ2-1	TRBV11-2	TGTGCCAGCAGCTTTGGTCACGGGGGGGCCGGTATATACAATGAGCAGTTCTTC	CASSFGHGGAGIYNEQFF
NA	many	TRBJ1-5	TRBV6-1	TGTGCCAGCAGTGAATGGGGGGCTGGCAATCAGCCCCAGCATTTT	CASSEWGAGNQPQHF
NA	NA	TRBJ1-2	TRBV5-1	TGCGCCAGCAGCGCCGGACAGATCTATGGCTACACCTTC	CASSAGQIYGYTF
TRBD1	many	TRBJ2-3	TRBV6-2/TRBV6-3	TGTGCCAGCGGGGGACAGGGTTTAAGGCCCGATACGCAGTATTTT	CASGGQGLRPDTQYF
NA	many	TRBJ1-5	TRBV2	TGTGCCAGCAGTGTAACTCTGAGACAGCCCCAGCATTTT	CASSVTLRQPQHF
NA	many	TRBJ1-5	TRBV28	TGTGCCAGCAGTATTACAGTGATGAGCAATCAGCCCCAGCATTTT	CASSITVMSNQPQHF
NA	once	TRBJ2-1	TRBV7-3	TGTGCCAGCAGCTTAATGGTGGGGAGTGATGAGCAGTTCTTC	CASSLMVGSDEQFF
TRBD1	many	TRBJ1-5	TRBV18	TGTGCCAGCTCCCCGGGACAGCCTACGGTTGAGCCCCAGCATTTT	CASSPGQPTVEPQHF
NA	many	TRBJ1-2	TRBV19	TGTGCCAGTAGTATTTTGGACAGCTCTAACTATGGCTACACCTTC	CASSILDSSNYGYTF
TRBD1	many	TRBJ1-3	TRBV15	TGTGCCACCAGCAGTTTCGGGACAGGGGGCAGTGGAAACACCATATATTTT	CATSSFGTGGSGNTIYF
NA	many	TRBJ2-5	TRBV20-1	TGCAGTGGATTCCAGAATTCAAGGCAGACCCAGTACTTC	CSGFQNSRQTQYF
NA	few	TRBJ1-2	TRBV4-2	TGTGCCAGCAGCTTTGGGGGTATAGGGTATGGCTACACCTTC	CASSFGGIGYGYTF
NA	NA	TRBJ2-5	TRBV3-1	TGTGCCAGCAGCCAAACCCATGCGGGGAAAGAGACCCAGTACTTC	CASSQTHAGKETQYF
NA	many	TRBJ1-5	TRBV6-2/TRBV6-3	TGTGCCAGCAGCCCTGGGGGGTCGGGGGGCAATCAGCCCCAGCATTTT	CASSPGGSGGNQPQHF
NA	many	TRBJ1-2	TRBV2	TGTGCCAGCAGTGAATTAGGAGATAATGGCTACACCTTC	CASSELGDNGYTF
NA	many	TRBJ2-4	TRBV24-1	TGTGCCACCAGTGATCAGGGGTCCAAAAACATTCAGTACTTC	CATSDQGSKNIQYF
NA	many	TRBJ1-1	TRBV6-2/TRBV6-3	TGTGCCAGCAGCCCCGCCGGATCAGTCCGGGGTACTGAAGCTTTCTTT	CASSPAGSVRGTEAFF
TRBD2	NA	TRBJ2-1	TRBV7-8	TGTGCCAGCAGCCTAATCGGTGGCCTAGCGGCTTACAATGAGCAGTTCTTC	CASSLIGGLAAYNEQFF
NA	NA	TRBJ2-3	TRBV27	TGTGCCAGCAGCTTCTACGACACCATTACAGATACGCAGTATTTT	CASSFYDTITDTQYF
TRBD2	many	TRBJ2-7	TRBV7-9	TGTGCCAGCAGCTTTGGTAGCGGGGGGGCGGACTACGAGCAGTACTTC	CASSFGSGGADYEQYF
NA	NA	TRBJ2-7	TRBV29-1	TGCAGCGTCGGAGACAGTGCGGTGGTCTACGAGCAGTACTTC	CSVGDSAVVYEQYF
TRBD1	NA	TRBJ1-1	TRBV28	TGTGCCAGCAGTTGGGGACAGGGGGCCACTGAAGCTTTCTTT	CASSWGQGATEAFF
NA	many	TRBJ1-1	TRBV7-9	TGTGCCAGCAGCTTCACCTTAACAGGGATCACTGAAGCTTTCTTT	CASSFTLTGITEAFF
TRBD1	once	TRBJ2-7	TRBV28	TGTGCCAGCAGTTCACAGGGGGAGCTAATTTACGAGCAGTACTTC	CASSSQGELIYEQYF
TRBD1	once	TRBJ2-1	TRBV6-2/TRBV6-3	TGTGTCAGCAGTGTACAGGGGGCCCGAAATGAGCAGTTCTTC	CVSSVQGARNEQFF
TRBD2	few	TRBJ2-7	TRBV20-1	TGCAGTTACACTAGCGGCTACGAGCAGTACTTC	CSYTSGYEQYF
NA	many	TRBJ2-7	TRBV7-9	TGTGCCAGCAGCTTAGGGATGAACGAGCAGTACTTC	CASSLGMNEQYF
NA	NA	TRBJ1-5	TRBV12-3/TRBV12-4	TGTGCCAGCAGTTTCATCACAGACCAGCCCCAGCATTTT	CASSFITDQPQHF
NA	NA	TRBJ2-5	TRBV14	TGTGCCAGCAGCCAAGATCTATCCGGGGGGACCCAGTACTTC	CASSQDLSGGTQYF
NA	few	TRBJ2-1	TRBV5-6	TGTGCCAGCAGCTTCTCCCCCTACAATGAGCAGTTCTTC	CASSFSPYNEQFF
TRBD1	many	TRBJ2-2	TRBV7-2	TGTGCCAGCAGCCAAGGGGGCAGGGGTGGGAACACCGGGGAGCTGTTTTTT	CASSQGGRGGNTGELFF
NA	once	TRBJ1-3	TRBV19	TGTGCCAGTTTTCTCGGGGGGGCTGGAGGAAACACCATATATTTT	CASFLGGAGGNTIYF
NA	many	TRBJ2-5	TRBV6-1	TGTGCCAGCAGCCTGACAAAGGGTAGGGCGACCCAGTACTTC	CASSLTKGRATQYF
NA	many	TRBJ1-5	TRBV2	TGTGCCAGCAGTAGTTTCCAGGGAAGGGCTCAGCCCCAGCATTTT	CASSSFQGRAQPQHF
NA	NA	TRBJ1-6	TRBV20-1	TGCAGTGCTAGAGTCCCCCCCGGCAGATCGGTCGAAGGTTCACCCCTCCACTTT	CSARVPPGRSVEGSPLHF
NA	few	TRBJ1-3	TRBV6-5	TGTGCCAGCAGTTACGGTTTTAGGACAGCGTTTACTGGAAACACCATATATTTT	CASSYGFRTAFTGNTIYF
NA	many	TRBJ2-5	TRBV27	TGTGCCAGCAGTCGGGGGTGGGGAGAGACCCAGTACTTC	CASSRGWGETQYF
TRBD1	many	TRBJ2-6	TRBV28	TGTGCCAGCAGTTTAAGGGGACAGGGGGCAACTGGGGCCAACGTCCTGACTTTC	CASSLRGQGATGANVLTF
NA	many	TRBJ1-6	TRBV2	TGTGCCAGCAGTCAACAGGGCCAGAATAATTCACCCCTCCACTTT	CASSQQGQNNSPLHF
NA	NA	TRBJ2-5	TRBV7-9	TGTGCCAGCAGCTCGAGGTCGGTCCAAGAGACCCAGTACTTC	CASSSRSVQETQYF
NA	many	TRBJ1-1	TRBV19	TGTGCCAGTAGTATAATGGTGACAGCCACTGAAGCTTTCTTT	CASSIMVTATEAFF
NA	NA	TRBJ2-5	TRBV5-1	TGCGCCAGCAGCTCACCGACCGGGCCAGTCTTACAAGAGACCCAGTACTTC	CASSSPTGPVLQETQYF
NA	many	TRBJ2-1	TRBV14	TGTGCCAGCAGCCAAGATATGAGGGGCGCCGGTTCCTACAATGAGCAGTTCTTC	CASSQDMRGAGSYNEQFF
NA	few	TRBJ2-3	TRBV6-4	TGTGCCAGCAGTGAACAGGCCACAGATACGCAGTATTTT	CASSEQATDTQYF